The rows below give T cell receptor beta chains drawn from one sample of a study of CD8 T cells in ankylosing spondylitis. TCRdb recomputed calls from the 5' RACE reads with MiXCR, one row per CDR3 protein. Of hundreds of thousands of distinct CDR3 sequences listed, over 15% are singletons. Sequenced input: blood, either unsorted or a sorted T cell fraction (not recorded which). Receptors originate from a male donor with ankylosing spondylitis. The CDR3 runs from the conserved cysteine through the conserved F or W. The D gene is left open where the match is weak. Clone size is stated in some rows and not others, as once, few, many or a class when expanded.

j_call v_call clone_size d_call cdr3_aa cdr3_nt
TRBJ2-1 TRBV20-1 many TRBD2 CSARDQGTSGRDTFF TGCAGTGCTAGAGATCAGGGGACTAGCGGGAGAGATACGTTCTTC
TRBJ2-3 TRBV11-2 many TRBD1 CASSLVYGTGGTDTQYF TGTGCCAGCAGCTTAGTCTACGGGACAGGGGGCACAGATACGCAGTATTTT
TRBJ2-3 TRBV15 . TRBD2 CATSSWSGGPDTQYF TGTGCCACCAGCAGTTGGAGCGGGGGCCCAGATACGCAGTATTTT
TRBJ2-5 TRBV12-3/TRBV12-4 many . CASRRRAGTQETQYF TGTGCCAGCAGACGGAGGGCCGGAACCCAAGAGACCCAGTACTTC
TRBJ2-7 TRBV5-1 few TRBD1 CASSLELGQGYEQYF TGCGCCAGCAGCTTGGAACTTGGACAGGGCTACGAGCAGTACTTC
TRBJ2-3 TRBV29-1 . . CSVEDPDRTVTDTQYF TGCAGCGTTGAAGACCCAGACAGGACGGTCACAGATACGCAGTATTTT
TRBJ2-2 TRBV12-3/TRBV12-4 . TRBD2 CASRFGTAGGPVGELFF TGTGCCAGCCGCTTCGGGACAGCGGGGGGGCCGGTCGGGGAGCTGTTTTTT
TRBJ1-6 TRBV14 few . CASSQSLGSPLHF TGTGCCAGCAGCCAAAGTCTGGGTTCACCCCTCCACTTT
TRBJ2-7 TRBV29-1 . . CSVSGEGGEQYF TGCAGCGTGTCAGGGGAAGGGGGCGAGCAGTACTTC
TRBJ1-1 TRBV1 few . CTSSQDILQNTEAFF TGCACCAGCAGCCAAGATATATTGCAGAACACTGAAGCTTTCTTT
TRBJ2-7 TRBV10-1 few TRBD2 CASSKAGGYEQYF TGCGCCAGCAGTAAAGCGGGGGGGTACGAGCAGTACTTC
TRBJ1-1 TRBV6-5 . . CASIGSSSEAFF TGTGCCAGCATTGGTTCTTCAAGTGAAGCTTTCTTT
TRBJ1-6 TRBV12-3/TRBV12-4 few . CASRTSGPPGSPLHF TGTGCCAGCAGGACATCCGGGCCCCCGGGTTCACCCCTCCACTTT
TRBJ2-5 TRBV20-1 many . CSASPTRGNTQTQYF TGCAGTGCTAGCCCCACGAGGGGGAATACCCAAACCCAGTACTTC
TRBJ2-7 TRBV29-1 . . CSVEGITYEQYF TGCAGCGTTGAAGGGATAACCTACGAGCAGTACTTC
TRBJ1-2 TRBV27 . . CASSRYGSHYGYTF TGTGCCAGCAGTAGATATGGAAGTCACTATGGCTACACCTTC
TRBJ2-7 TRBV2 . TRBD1 CASSGDRVNEQYF TGTGCCAGCAGCGGGGACAGGGTAAACGAGCAGTACTTC
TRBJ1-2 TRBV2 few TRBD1 CASSWDRGGVYGYTF TGTGCCAGCAGTTGGGACAGGGGCGGCGTGTATGGCTACACCTTC
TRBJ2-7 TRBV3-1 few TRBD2 CASSRAGGTYEQYF TGTGCCAGCAGCCGAGCGGGAGGGACCTACGAGCAGTACTTC
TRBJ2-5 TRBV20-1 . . CSARDLWTEETQYF TGCAGTGCTAGAGATCTTTGGACAGAAGAGACCCAGTACTTC
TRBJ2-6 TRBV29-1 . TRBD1 CSVSGGAGGANVLTF TGCAGCGTTTCAGGGGGCGCGGGTGGGGCCAACGTCCTGACTTTC
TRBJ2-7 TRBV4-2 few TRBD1 CASSQPGQGNYEQYF TGTGCCAGCAGCCAACCCGGACAGGGCAACTACGAGCAGTACTTC
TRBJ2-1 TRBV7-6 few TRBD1 CASSPGTGPFYNEQFF TGTGCCAGCAGCCCAGGGACAGGGCCTTTTTACAATGAGCAGTTCTTC
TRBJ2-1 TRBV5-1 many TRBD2 CASSDSGAVYNEQFF TGCGCCAGCAGTGATAGCGGGGCGGTCTACAATGAGCAGTTCTTC
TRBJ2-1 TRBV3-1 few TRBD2 CASSQFSGGAYNEQFF TGTGCCAGCAGCCAGTTTAGCGGGGGGGCCTACAATGAGCAGTTCTTC
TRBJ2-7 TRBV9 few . CASSVEDNKQYF TGTGCCAGCAGCGTAGAGGACAATAAACAGTACTTC
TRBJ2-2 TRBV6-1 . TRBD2 CASRQLGLADLTTGELFF TGTGCCAGCAGACAGCTGGGACTAGCGGACCTCACCACCGGGGAGCTGTTTTTT
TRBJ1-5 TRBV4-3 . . CASSQDRGGGQPQHF TGCGCCAGCAGCCAAGATCGCGGGGGGGGGCAGCCCCAGCATTTT
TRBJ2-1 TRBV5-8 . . CASSLVLAAQGGDEQFF TGTGCCAGCAGCTTAGTATTAGCGGCCCAAGGTGGGGATGAGCAGTTCTTC
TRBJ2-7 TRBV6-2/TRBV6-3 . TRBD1 CASSYPRGQSYEQYF TGTGCCAGCAGTTACCCCAGGGGACAGTCCTACGAGCAGTACTTC
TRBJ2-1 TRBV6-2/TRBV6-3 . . CASSYSRVGQREYPEQFF TGTGCCAGCAGTTACTCGAGGGTGGGACAGCGGGAGTACCCAGAGCAGTTCTTC
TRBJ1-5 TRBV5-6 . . CASSLEGAAFGQPQHF TGTGCCAGCAGCTTGGAAGGGGCAGCCTTCGGTCAGCCCCAGCATTTT
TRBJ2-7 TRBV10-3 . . CAISGGTYEQYF TGTGCCATCAGTGGAGGCACCTACGAGCAGTACTTC
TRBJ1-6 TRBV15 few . CATSRLNSPLHF TGTGCCACCAGCCGGTTGAATTCACCCCTCCACTTT
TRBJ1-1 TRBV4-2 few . CASSQVKSGEGTEAFF TGTGCCAGCAGCCAAGTTAAATCCGGTGAGGGGACTGAAGCTTTCTTT
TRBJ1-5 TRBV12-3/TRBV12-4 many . CASSLAGARQPQHF TGTGCCAGCAGTTTAGCAGGGGCGAGACAGCCCCAGCATTTT
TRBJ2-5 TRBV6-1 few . CASSGSGWETQYF TGTGCCAGCAGTGGGAGTGGGTGGGAGACCCAGTACTTC
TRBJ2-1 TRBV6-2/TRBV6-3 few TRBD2 CASSSGLAGGPDEQFF TGTGCCAGCAGTTCCGGACTAGCGGGAGGGCCGGATGAGCAGTTCTTC
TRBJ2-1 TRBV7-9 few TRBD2 CASSQRGTSGFYEQFF TGTGCCAGCAGCCAAAGGGGGACTAGCGGGTTCTATGAGCAGTTCTTC
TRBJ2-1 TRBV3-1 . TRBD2 CASSPPRGRARNEQFF TGTGCCAGCAGCCCCCCTCGCGGGAGGGCACGGAATGAGCAGTTCTTC
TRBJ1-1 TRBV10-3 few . CAISGQPNTEAFF TGTGCCATCAGTGGACAGCCCAACACTGAAGCTTTCTTT
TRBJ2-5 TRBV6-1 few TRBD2 CASRASGGQETQYF TGTGCCAGCAGGGCCAGCGGGGGCCAAGAGACCCAGTACTTC
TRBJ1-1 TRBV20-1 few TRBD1 CSETGQGGTEAFF TGCAGTGAAACAGGACAGGGGGGGACTGAAGCTTTCTTT
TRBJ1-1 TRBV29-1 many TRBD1 CSVGDSNTEAFF TGCAGCGTGGGGGACAGCAACACTGAAGCTTTCTTT
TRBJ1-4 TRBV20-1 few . CSARLGWEKLFF TGCAGTGCTAGGTTGGGTTGGGAAAAACTGTTTTTT
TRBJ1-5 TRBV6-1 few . CASRGVGNQPQHF TGTGCCAGCAGAGGTGTGGGCAATCAGCCCCAGCATTTT
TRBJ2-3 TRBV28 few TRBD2 CASSLAGGGSTDTQYF TGTGCCAGCAGTCTAGCGGGGGGGGGGAGCACAGATACGCAGTATTTT
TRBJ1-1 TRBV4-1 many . CASSSVAPNTEAFF TGCGCCAGCAGTTCCGTGGCCCCAAACACTGAAGCTTTCTTT
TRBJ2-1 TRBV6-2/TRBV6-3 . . CASSYSRVVDEQFF TGTGCCAGCAGTTACTCCCGGGTTGTTGATGAGCAGTTCTTC
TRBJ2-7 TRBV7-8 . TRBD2 CASSLPGRAREQYF TGTGCCAGCAGCTTACCCGGGAGGGCCCGGGAGCAGTACTTC
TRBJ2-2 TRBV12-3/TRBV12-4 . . CASSPRGDSDVRNTGELFF TGTGCCAGCAGTCCCAGGGGGGACAGCGACGTCCGAAACACCGGGGAGCTGTTTTTT
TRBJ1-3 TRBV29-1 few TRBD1 CSVERRQGGSGNTIYF TGCAGCGTTGAACGAAGACAGGGGGGCTCTGGAAACACCATATATTTT
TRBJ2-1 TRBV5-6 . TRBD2 CASSLRGTSGRNEQFF TGTGCCAGCAGTCTCCGGGGGACTAGCGGTAGGAATGAGCAGTTCTTC
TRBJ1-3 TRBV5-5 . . CASSSAAVISGNTIYF TGTGCCAGCAGCTCGGCGGCAGTCATCTCTGGAAACACCATATATTTT
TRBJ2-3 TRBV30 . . CAWSTVYTSTDTQYF TGTGCCTGGAGTACAGTCTACACTAGCACAGATACGCAGTATTTT
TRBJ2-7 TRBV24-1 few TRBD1 CATSGLGQGNTYEQYF TGTGCCACCAGTGGCCTTGGACAGGGTAACACCTACGAGCAGTACTTC
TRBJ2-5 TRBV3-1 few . CASSQGRQETQYF TGTGCCAGCAGCCAAGGTCGACAAGAGACCCAGTACTTC
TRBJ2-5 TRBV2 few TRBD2 CASPQKGLAGGQETQYF TGTGCCAGCCCTCAAAAGGGACTAGCGGGGGGTCAAGAGACCCAGTACTTC
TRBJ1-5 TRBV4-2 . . CASSLGAGGNQSQHF TGTGCCAGCAGCCTAGGGGCGGGCGGGAATCAGTCCCAGCATTTT
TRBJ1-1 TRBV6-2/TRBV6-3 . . CASSTDRGMNTEAFF TGTGCCAGCAGTACCGACAGAGGAATGAACACTGAAGCTTTCTTT